This T cell receptor beta chain was identified in a study of Graves' ophthalmopathy and Graves' hyperthyroidism. This clonotype was counted a single time. Its target is not known. Study-wide points: Ophthalmopathy progression was predicted by the model at approximately 70% sensitivity and approximately 72% specificity.

Other autoimmune diseases, uncontrolled infections, pregnancy and lactation each led to patient exclusion. The study amplified TCR beta CDR3 regions using RNA transcripts. First-round RT-PCR employed HTBI primers, with a second-round multiplex PCR after it. TCRdb ran MiXCR on the multiplex PCR reads and lists one entry per CDR3 protein. The profile covers a few hundred thousand distinct CDR3 sequences, with about 18% appearing a single time and roughly 2.3% taken by the ten largest. The sequence derives from an adult woman with stable Graves' hyperthyroidism. What was sequenced was peripheral blood.

In nucleotides, the CDR3 is TGCAGTGCTAGAAGGGACTCAGGGCTAAACTATGGCTACACCTTC. This sequence encodes CSARRDSGLNYGYTF. The chain has TRBV20-1 and TRBJ1-2, with D tentatively TRBD1 (5 bases). Germline lookup yields CDR1 DFQATT and CDR2 SNEGSKA (reference sequence). The CDR3 extends over 15 amino acids. V gave up 2 bases and J gave up 2 bases, with 15 bases separating them.